Presented here are 9 T cell receptor beta chains from one specimen sequenced in a study of T-cell reconstitution after alpha-beta-depleted transplantation in children. It was with unique molecular identifiers that the TCRbeta library was prepared. TCRdb redid the calling of the PCR reads with MiXCR, one entry per CDR3 protein. The sample lists a few hundred thousand distinct CDR3 sequences; more than 8% were seen once. The input for sequencing was PBMCs from the stem cell graft donor, taken from the stem cell graft. The receptors here all came from a human donor who donated a stem cell graft to a child with SCID.

A few counts support this clonotype. The chain uses TRBV6-5 and TRBJ2-3, with D possibly TRBD1 on 6 matching bases. This CDR3 region has 14 residues. CDR1 MNHEY and CDR2 SVGAGI come from the germline V gene. V lost 2 bases and J lost 0, with 6 bases in between. The chain's CDR3 is CASSYTGSTDTQYF. The CDR3 DNA reads as TGTGCCAGCAGTTACACAGGGAGCACAGATACGCAGTATTTT.

This clonotype was seen many times. The chain couples TRBV15 to TRBJ2-1, with TRBD1 matching over 7 bases. Germline CDR1 is LNHNV and CDR2 is YYDKDF (reference sequence). V shed 4 bases, J shed 6 bases, and the junction held 6 bases outside the gene matches. The CDR3 has 14 amino acids. The CDR3 here is CATSMTGSGNEQFF. As DNA, the CDR3 is TGTGCCACCAGCATGACAGGGTCTGGCAATGAGCAGTTCTTC.

This clonotype was found a few times. This rearrangement joins TRBV7-9 to TRBJ1-1; no clear D. V gave up 6 bases and J gave up 0 bases, with 11 bases separating them. The CDR3 runs to 14 residues. The germline V gene has CDR1 SEHNR and CDR2 FQNEAQ (reference sequence). CDR3 in DNA: TGTGCCAGCAGTCCCAATTCAGTGAACACTGAAGCTTTCTTT. This gives the protein CASSPNSVNTEAFF.

The V call is TRBV6-2 or TRBV6-3, the J call TRBJ1-4, with unresolved D. The CDR3 contains 13 residues. The germline gives CDR1 MNHEY, CDR2 SVGEGT. V was cut by 8 bases and J by 8 bases, with 15 bases left in between. The CDR3 loop reads CASEKERREKLFF. The DNA for the CDR3 is TGTGCCAGCGAAAAGGAAAGGCGGGAAAAACTGTTTTTT.

There are a few counts of this clonotype. The genes are TRBV20-1 and TRBJ1-1; TRBD1 aligns across 7 bases. The germline gives CDR1 DFQATT, CDR2 SNEGSKA (reference sequence). There are 14 residues in the CDR3. V trimming: 2 bases; J trimming: 0 bases; junction bases outside the gene matches: 3. CDR3 DNA sequence: TGCAGTGCTAGAAGGGACAGATTGAACACTGAAGCTTTCTTT. Its translation is CSARRDRLNTEAFF.

The table lists this clonotype with many counts. The J gene is TRBJ2-2, the V gene TRBV5-1; D not resolved. Trimming left V 2 bases short and J 3 bases short, with 8 bases between. The germline gives CDR1 SGHRS, CDR2 YFSETQ. This CDR3 spans 14 amino acids. CDR3 sequence reads: CASSFGGDTGELFF. CDR3 sequence (DNA): TGCGCCAGCAGCTTTGGTGGAGACACCGGGGAGCTGTTTTTT.

The chain recombines TRBV18 with TRBJ2-2; a weak D match, TRBD1 (6 bases). Germline V gene lookup returns CDR1 KGHSH and CDR2 LQKENI. There are 16 residues in the CDR3. With 0 bases removed from V and 1 base from J, the gap between germline ends came to 9 bases. CDR3 sequence (DNA): TGTGCCAGCTCACCACCTCAGGGGCGGAACACCGGGGAGCTGTTTTTT. This encodes CASSPPQGRNTGELFF.

V is TRBV27 and J is TRBJ2-3, with a possible D match to TRBD1 (5 bases). With 2 bases removed from V and 2 bases from J, the gap between germline ends came to 8 bases. The CDR3 spans 14 residues. Germline values: CDR1 MNHEY, CDR2 SMNVEV (reference sequence). DNA for the CDR3: TGTGCCAGCAGTTTAAGCAGGGCCACAGATACGCAGTATTTT. Protein sequence: CASSLSRATDTQYF.

This clonotype was counted between two and nine times. The CDR3 nucleotides read TGTGCCATCAGTGAACAGGACCAGAGCTCCTACGAGCAGTACTTC. Its protein is CAISEQDQSSYEQYF. This chain links TRBV10-3 with TRBJ2-7; D may be TRBD1 (5 bases). This CDR3 has 15 residues. The V gene lost 3 bases and the J gene lost 0 bases, with 12 bases spanning the gap. Germline-derived CDR1 and CDR2 are ENHRY and SYGVKD.